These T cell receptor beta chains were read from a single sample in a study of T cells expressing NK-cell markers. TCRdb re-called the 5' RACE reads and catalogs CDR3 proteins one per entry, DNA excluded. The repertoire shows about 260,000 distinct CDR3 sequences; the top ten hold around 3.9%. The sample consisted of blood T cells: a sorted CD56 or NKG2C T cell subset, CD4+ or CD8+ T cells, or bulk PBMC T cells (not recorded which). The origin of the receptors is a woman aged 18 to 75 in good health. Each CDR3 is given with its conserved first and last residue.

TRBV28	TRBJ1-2	CASQSANYGYTF
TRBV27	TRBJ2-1	CASSSLSGPLRYNEQFF
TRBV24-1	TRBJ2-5	CATSDPGTGQETQYF
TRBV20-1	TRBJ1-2	CSVTGSGGYTF
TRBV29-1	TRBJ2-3	CSGVGFDRGPDTQYF
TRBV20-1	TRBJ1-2	CSARDQSSSYGYTF
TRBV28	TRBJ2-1	CASSSPPGQGANEQFF
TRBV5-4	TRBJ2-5	CASSLTPGVQETQYF
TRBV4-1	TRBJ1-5	CASRLWQGRDQPQHF
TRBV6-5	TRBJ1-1	CASSYQPPPADSEAFF
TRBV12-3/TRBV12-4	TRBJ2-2	CASSITGHSGELFF
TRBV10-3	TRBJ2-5	CAISERAETQYF
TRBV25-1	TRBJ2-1	CASAGSPYNEQFF
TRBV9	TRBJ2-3	CASSVGTGYTDTQYF
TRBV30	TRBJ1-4	CAWSEQGAAKLFF
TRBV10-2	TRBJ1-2	CASSGGDRSNYGYTF
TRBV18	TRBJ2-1	CASSPLWTRSNEQFF
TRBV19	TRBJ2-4	CASTRDRGLGLAKNIQYF
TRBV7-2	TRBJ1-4	CASSLEGGIGGKLFF
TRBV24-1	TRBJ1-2	CATSPSWASHGYTF
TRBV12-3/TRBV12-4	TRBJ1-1	CASKTDRNTEAFF
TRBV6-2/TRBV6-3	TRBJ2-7	CASSYSKWGTYEQYF
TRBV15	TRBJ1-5	CATSRGISNQPQHF
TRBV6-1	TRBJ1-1	CASRPTKPGMNTEAFF
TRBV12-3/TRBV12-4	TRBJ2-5	CASSFGTLGGETQYF
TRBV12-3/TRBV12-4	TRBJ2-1	CASRSIQGANYNEQFF
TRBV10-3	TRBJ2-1	CAISKATSEQFF
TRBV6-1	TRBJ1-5	CASTKGGNQPQHF
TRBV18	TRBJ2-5	CASSPQGRETQYF
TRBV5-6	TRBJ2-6	CASSGGQGLLSGANVLTF
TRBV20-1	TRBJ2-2	CSARLRGPNTGELFF
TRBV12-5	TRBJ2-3	CASGKGQGASGNTDTQYF
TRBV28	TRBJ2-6	CASYSSAGANVLTF
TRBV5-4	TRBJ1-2	CASSLATGNYGYTF
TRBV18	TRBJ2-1	CASSRLERNEQFF
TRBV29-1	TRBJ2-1	CSLWVLRGPYNEQFF
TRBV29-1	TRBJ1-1	CSVNQGNTEAFF
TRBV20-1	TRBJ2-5	CSAPSGAQETQYF
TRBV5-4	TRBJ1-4	CASSTDRAEEKLFF
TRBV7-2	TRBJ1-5	CASSQERSNQPQHF
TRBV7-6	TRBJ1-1	CASSAGTGRNTEAFF
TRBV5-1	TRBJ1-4	CASSPFFGGREKLFF
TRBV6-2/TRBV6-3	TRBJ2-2	CASSYLADTGELFF
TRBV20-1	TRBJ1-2	CSAGQGYGYTF
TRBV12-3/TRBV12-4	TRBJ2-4	CASSELAKNIQYF
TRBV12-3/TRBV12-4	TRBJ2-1	CASSPGQGVNDEQFF
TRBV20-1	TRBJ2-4	CSAARDQNIQYF
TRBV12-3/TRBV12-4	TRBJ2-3	CASTLSSGRGTDTQYF
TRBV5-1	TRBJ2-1	CASSPAGTGLPYNEQFF
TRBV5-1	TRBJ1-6	CASSSDRNSPLHF
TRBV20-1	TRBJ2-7	CSASVPFWYESPSYEQYF
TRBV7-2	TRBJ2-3	CASSLKGDTQYF